This T cell receptor beta chain was identified during a study of cytomegalovirus exposure and HLA in healthy donors. Study results and limitations: Immune exposure was documented only through CMV serostatus. As was reported, the classifier diagnosed cytomegalovirus status with high specificity and sensitivity.

Researchers ran the PCR with 60 Vbeta and 13 Jbeta primers. In the authors' workflow: Around 10 million of the 75 million to 95 million unique TCR beta chains counted in a later analysis were shared. Data came from immunoSEQ multiplex PCR; TCRdb stores just in-frame clones and leaves some out. That table gives V, J and clone size, and the DNA gave D and trimming. The profile shows 100,000 or so clones, more than 75% of them singletons. Germline CDR1 is SGHVS and CDR2 is FQNEAQ. The CDR3 totals 13 residues. Notes on this clone: The antigen is undetermined. The junction departs from the called germline gene at one end, perhaps through a read error.

Sample: PBMCs. The rearrangement joins TRBV7-8 to TRBJ2-7, with no clear D. This sequence originates from a woman between 50 and 59 years old in good health and CMV-seropositive. DNA for the CDR3: TGTGCCAGCAGCTCCCTTTCCGCCTACGGGCAGTACTTC. As protein: CASSSLSAYGQYF.